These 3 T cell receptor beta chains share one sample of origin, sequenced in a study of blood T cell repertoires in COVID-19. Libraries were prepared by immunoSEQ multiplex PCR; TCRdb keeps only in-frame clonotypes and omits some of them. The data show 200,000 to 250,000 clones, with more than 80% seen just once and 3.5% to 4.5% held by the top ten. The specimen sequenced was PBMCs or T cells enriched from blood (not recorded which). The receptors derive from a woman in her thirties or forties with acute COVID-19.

CDR3 residues: CASATGGSYQPQHF. The CDR3 DNA reads TGTGCCAGCGCGACAGGGGGCTCATATCAGCCCCAGCATTTT. The V and J genes are TRBV2 and TRBJ1-5, with TRBD1 identical over 10 bases. The CDR3 sequence is 14 residues long. The junction had 6 bases not matched to a gene; V was cut back by 8 bases and J by 5 bases. Germline CDR1 and CDR2: SNHLY and FYNNEI.

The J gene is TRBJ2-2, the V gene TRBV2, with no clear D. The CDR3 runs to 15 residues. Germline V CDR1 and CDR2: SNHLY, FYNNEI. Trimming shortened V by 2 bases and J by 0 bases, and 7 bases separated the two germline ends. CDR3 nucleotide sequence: TGTGCCAGCAGTGAATCTCCCGCGAACACCGGGGAGCTGTTTTTT. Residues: CASSESPANTGELFF.

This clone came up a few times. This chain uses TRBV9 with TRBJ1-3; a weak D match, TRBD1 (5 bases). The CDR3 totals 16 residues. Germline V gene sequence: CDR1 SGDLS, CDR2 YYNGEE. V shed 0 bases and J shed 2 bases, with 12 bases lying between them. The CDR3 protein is CASSVGAGQTGNTIYF. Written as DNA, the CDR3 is TGTGCCAGCAGCGTAGGGGCAGGGCAGACTGGAAACACCATATATTTT. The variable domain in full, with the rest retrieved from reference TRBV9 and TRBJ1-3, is DSGVTQTPKHLITATGQRVTLRCSPRSGDLSVYWYQQSLDQGLQFLIQYYNGEERAKGNILERFSAQQFPDLHSELNLSSLELGDSALYFCASSVGAGQTGNTIYFGEGSWLTVV.